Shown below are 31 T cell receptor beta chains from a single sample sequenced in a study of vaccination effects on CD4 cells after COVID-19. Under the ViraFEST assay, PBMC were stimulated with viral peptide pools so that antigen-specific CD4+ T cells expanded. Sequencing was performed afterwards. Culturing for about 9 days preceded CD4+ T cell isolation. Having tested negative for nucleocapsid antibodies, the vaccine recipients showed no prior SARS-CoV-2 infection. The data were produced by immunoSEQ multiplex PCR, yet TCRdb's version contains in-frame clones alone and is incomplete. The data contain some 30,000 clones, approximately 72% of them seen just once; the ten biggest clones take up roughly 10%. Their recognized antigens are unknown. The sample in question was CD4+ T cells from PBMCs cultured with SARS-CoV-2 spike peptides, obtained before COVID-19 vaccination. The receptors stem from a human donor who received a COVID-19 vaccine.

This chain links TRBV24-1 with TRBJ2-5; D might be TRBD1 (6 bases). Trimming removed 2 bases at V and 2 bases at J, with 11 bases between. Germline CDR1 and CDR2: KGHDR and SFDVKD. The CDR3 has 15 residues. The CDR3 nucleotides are TGTGCCACCAGTGATTCCAAGGGGGATCAAGAGACCCAGTACTTC. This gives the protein CATSDSKGDQETQYF.

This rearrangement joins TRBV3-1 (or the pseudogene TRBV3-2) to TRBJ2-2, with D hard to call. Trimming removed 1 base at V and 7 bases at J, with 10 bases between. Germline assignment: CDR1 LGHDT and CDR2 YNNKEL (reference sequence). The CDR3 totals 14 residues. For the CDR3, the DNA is TGTGCCAGCAGCCAAGCGTTCGATGTCGGGGAGCTGTTTTTT. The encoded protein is CASSQAFDVGELFF.

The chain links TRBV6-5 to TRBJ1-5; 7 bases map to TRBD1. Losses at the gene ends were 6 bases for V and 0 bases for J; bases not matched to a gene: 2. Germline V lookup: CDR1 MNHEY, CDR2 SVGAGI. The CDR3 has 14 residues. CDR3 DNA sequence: TGTGCCAGCAGCCGGGACAGTAGCAATCAGCCCCAGCATTTT. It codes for CASSRDSSNQPQHF.

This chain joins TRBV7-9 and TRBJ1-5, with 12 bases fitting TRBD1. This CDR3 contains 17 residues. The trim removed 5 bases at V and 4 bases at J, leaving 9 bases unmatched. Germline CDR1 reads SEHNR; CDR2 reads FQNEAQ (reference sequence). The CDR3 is CASSEPGQGAGNQPQHF. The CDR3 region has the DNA TGTGCCAGCAGCGAGCCGGGACAGGGGGCCGGAAATCAGCCCCAGCATTTT.

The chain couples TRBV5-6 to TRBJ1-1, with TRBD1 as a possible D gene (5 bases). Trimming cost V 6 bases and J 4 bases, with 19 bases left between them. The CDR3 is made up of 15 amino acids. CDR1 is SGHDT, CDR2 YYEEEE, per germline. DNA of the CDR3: TGTGCCAGCACCATGGGGGACGCTAGGGGCACTGAAGCTTTCTTT. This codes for CASTMGDARGTEAFF.

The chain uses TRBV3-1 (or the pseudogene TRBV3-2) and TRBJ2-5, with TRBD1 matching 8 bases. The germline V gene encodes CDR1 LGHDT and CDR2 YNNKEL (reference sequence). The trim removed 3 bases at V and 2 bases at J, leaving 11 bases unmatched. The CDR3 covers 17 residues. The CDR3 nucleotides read TGTGCCAGCAGCCATTCCTTCTCCGGACAGGGACAAGAGACCCAGTACTTC. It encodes CASSHSFSGQGQETQYF.

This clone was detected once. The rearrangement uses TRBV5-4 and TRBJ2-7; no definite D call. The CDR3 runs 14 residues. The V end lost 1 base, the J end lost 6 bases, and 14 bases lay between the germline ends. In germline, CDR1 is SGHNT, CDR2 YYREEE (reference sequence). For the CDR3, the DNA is TGTGCCAGCAGCTTGTACAGTGAAAGTCGCGAGCAGTACTTC. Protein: CASSLYSESREQYF.

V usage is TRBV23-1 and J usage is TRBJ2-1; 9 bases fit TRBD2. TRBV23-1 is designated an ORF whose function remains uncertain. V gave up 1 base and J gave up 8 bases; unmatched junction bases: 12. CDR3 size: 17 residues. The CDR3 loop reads CASSQYSREGLCDEQFF. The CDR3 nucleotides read TGCGCCAGCAGTCAATACTCGCGGGAGGGCCTATGTGATGAGCAGTTCTTC.

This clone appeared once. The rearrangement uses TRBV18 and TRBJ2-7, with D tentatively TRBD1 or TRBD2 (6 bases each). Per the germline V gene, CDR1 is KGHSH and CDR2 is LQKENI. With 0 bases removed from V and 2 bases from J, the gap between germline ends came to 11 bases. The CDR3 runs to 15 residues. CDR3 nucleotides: TGTGCCAGCTCACCACCGGGGGGCTCGGCCTACGAGCAGTACTTC. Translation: CASSPPGGSAYEQYF.

For the CDR3, the DNA is TGCGCCAGCGGACAGAGCACTAGCACAGATACGCAGTATTTT. This gives the protein CASGQSTSTDTQYF. This rearrangement joins TRBV5-1 to TRBJ2-3, with D tentatively TRBD1 (6 bases). V was shortened by 7 bases and J by 0 bases, with 12 bases between the two germline ends. CDR3 length: 14 amino acids. Germline V gene data show CDR1 as SGHRS and CDR2 as YFSETQ.

The CDR3 here is CASSHGYRQGGYTF. The CDR3 DNA is TGCGCCAGCAGTCACGGGTATCGACAGGGGGGCTACACCTTC. V is TRBV4-1 and J is TRBJ1-2; 8 nucleotides agree with TRBD1. The CDR3 spans 14 residues. Germline CDR1 is MGHRA and CDR2 is YSYEKL. V was clipped by 6 bases and J by 8 bases; unmatched bases: 11.

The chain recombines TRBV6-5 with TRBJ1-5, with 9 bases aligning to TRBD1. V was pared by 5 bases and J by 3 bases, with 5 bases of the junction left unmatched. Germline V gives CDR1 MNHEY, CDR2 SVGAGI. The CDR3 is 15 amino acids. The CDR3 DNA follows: TGTGCCAGCAGTACGGGGACAGGGAACAATCAGCCCCAGCATTTT. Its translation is CASSTGTGNNQPQHF.

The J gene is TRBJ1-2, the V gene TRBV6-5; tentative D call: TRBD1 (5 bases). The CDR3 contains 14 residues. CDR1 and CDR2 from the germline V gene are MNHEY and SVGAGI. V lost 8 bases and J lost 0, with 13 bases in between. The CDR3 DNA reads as TGTGCCAGCGGAGGGACGACAGCTAACTATGGCTACACCTTC. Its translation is CASGGTTANYGYTF.

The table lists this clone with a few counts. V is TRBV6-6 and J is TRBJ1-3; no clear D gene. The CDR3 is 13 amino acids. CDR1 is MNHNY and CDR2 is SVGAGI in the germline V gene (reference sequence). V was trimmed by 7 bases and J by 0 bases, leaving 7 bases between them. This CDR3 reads CASMGSSGNTIYF. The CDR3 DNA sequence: TGTGCCAGCATGGGCAGCTCTGGAAACACCATATATTTT.

The CDR3 region is CASSLGTVNTEAFF. The DNA for the CDR3 is TGTGCCAGCAGCTTAGGGACAGTGAACACTGAAGCTTTCTTT. This chain links TRBV11-2 with TRBJ1-1; possibly TRBD1 for D (6 bases). Germline V gene lookup returns CDR1 SGHAT and CDR2 FQNNGV. The germline V and J ends were trimmed by 1 base and 0 bases, with 6 bases remaining between them. The CDR3 runs to 14 residues.

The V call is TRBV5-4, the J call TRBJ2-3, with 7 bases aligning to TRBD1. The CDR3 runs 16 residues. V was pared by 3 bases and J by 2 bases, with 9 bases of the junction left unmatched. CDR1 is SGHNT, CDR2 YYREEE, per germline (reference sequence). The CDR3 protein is CASSSTGTDITDTQYF. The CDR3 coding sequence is TGTGCCAGCAGCTCAACCGGGACAGACATCACAGATACGCAGTATTTT. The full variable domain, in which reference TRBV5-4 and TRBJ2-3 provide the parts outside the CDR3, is ETGVTQSPTHLIKTRGQQVTLRCSSQSGHNTVSWYQQALGQGPQFIFQYYREEENGRGNFPPRFSGLQFPNYSSELNVNALELDDSALYLCASSSTGTDITDTQYFGPGTRLTVL.

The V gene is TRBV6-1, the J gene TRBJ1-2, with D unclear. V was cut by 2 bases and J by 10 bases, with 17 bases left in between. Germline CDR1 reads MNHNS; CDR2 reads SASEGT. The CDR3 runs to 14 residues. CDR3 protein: CASSEPYREQTYTF. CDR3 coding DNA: TGTGCCAGCAGTGAACCATATAGGGAGCAGACCTACACCTTC.

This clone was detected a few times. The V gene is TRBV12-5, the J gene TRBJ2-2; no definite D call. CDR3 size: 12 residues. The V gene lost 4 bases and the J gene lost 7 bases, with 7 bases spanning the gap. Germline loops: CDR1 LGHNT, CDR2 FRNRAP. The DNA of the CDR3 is TGTGCTAGTGGTTGGTTGCGCGGGGAGCTGTTTTTT. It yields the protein CASGWLRGELFF.

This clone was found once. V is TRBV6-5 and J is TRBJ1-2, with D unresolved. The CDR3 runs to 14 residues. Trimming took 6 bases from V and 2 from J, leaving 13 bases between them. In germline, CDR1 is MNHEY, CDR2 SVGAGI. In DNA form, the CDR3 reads TGTGCCAGCAGGACTCCGGCAGAGAACTATGGCTACACCTTC. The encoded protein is CASRTPAENYGYTF.

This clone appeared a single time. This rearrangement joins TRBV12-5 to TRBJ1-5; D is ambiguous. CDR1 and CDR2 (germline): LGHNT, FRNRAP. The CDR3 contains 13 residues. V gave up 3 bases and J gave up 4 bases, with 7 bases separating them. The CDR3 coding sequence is TGTGCTAGTGGTTTTTCGGGGAATCAGCCCCAGCATTTT. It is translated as CASGFSGNQPQHF.

In DNA, the CDR3 is TGCGCCAGCAGTGCAATTATATATACCTCCTACAATGAGCAGTTCTTC. Translation: CASSAIIYTSYNEQFF. The rearrangement joins TRBV10-2 to TRBJ2-1; no reliable D call. This CDR3 has 16 amino acids. CDR1 and CDR2 from the germline V gene are WSHSY and SAAADI. Trimming shortened V by 4 bases and J by 0 bases, and 13 bases separated the two germline ends.

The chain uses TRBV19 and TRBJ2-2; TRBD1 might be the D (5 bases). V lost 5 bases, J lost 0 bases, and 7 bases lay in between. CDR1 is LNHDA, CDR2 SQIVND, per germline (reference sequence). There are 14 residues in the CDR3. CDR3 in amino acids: CASSGAANTGELFF. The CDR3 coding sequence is TGTGCCAGTAGTGGGGCCGCGAACACCGGGGAGCTGTTTTTT.

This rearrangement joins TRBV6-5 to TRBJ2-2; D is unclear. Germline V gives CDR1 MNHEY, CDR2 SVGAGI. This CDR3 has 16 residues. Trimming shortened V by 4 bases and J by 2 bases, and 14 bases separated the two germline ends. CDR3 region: CASSFGIWGNTGELFF. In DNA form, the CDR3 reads TGTGCCAGCAGTTTTGGTATTTGGGGAAACACCGGGGAGCTGTTTTTT.

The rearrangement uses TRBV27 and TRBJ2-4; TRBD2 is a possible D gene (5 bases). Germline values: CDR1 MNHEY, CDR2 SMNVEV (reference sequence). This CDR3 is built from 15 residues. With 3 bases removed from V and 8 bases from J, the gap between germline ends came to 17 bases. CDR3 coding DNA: TGTGCCAGCAGTTTTAGGGCCCCGGGAAAGGACATTCAGTACTTC. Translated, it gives CASSFRAPGKDIQYF.

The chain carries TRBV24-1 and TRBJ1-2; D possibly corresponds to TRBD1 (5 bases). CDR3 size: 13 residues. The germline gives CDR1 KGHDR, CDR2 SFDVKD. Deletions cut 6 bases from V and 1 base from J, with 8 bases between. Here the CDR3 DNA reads TGTGCCACCAGTCTCGACAGTAACTATGGCTACACCTTC. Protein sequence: CATSLDSNYGYTF.

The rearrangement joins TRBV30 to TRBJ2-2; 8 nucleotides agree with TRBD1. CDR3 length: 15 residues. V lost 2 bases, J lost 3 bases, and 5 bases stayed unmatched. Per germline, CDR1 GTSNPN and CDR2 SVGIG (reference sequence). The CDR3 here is CAWSLNRGDTGELFF. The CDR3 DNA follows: TGTGCCTGGAGTCTCAACAGGGGGGACACCGGGGAGCTGTTTTTT.

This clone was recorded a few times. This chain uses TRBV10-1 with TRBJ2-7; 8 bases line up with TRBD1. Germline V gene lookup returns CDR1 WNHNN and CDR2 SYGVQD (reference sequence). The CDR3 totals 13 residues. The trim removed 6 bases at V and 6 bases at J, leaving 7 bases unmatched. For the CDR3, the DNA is TGCGCCAGCAGCCCACAGACAGGGGTCGAGCAGTACTTC. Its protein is CASSPQTGVEQYF.

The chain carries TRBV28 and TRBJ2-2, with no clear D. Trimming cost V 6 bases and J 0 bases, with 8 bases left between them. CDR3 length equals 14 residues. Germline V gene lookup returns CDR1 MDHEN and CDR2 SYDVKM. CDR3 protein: CASRVSSNTGELFF. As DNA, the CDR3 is TGTGCCAGCAGAGTCTCTTCGAACACCGGGGAGCTGTTTTTT.

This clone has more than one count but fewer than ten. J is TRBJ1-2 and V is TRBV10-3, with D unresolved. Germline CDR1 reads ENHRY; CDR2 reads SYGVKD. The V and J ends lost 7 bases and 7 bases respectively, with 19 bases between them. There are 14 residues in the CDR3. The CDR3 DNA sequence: TGTGCCATCAAAACGGACGTAGAAACCCGTGGCTACACCTTC. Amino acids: CAIKTDVETRGYTF.

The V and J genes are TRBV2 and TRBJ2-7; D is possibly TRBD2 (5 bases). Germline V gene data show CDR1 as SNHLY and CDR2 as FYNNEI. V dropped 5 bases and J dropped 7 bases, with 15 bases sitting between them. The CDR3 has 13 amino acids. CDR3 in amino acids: CASSLEGSGEQYF. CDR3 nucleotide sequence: TGTGCCAGCAGTCTGGAAGGGTCGGGAGAGCAGTACTTC.

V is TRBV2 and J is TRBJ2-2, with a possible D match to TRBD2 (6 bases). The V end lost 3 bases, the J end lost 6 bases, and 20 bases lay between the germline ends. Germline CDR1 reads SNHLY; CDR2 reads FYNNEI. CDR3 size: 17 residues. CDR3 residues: CASSEGGWGDSAGELFF. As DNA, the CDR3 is TGTGCCAGCAGTGAGGGGGGTTGGGGCGACTCGGCCGGGGAGCTGTTTTTT.